The present T cell receptor beta chain was sequenced within a study of OX40 agonist ivuxolimab in advanced cancers. General observations from the study: CD4+ and CD8+ T cells in blood underwent clonal expansion by week 6 at 0.1 to 3.0 mg/kg. The investigators did not determine what antigen specificity the expanded peripheral T cells had.

In regard to this clone: The antigen is not known.

V was pared by 4 bases and J by 7 bases, with 14 bases between. This CDR3 has 13 amino acids. The germline CDR1 and CDR2 sequences are SGDLS and YYNGEE. Assay used: immunoSEQ multiplex PCR; TCRdb lists only in-frame clones, some missing. This sample has 55,000 to 65,000 clones, with 80% to 95% found just once. Sequences were derived from CD4+ or CD8+ T cells sorted from blood, sampled in a trial of the OX40 agonist ivuxolimab. The chain recombines TRBV9 with TRBJ1-2, with a weak D call TRBD1 (6 bases). This receptor was obtained from an adult with an advanced solid tumor such as melanoma, head and neck, liver or kidney cancer. CDR3 coding DNA: TGTGCCAGCAGCCCTACAGGGACTGTTGGCTACACCTTC. Translating gives CASSPTGTVGYTF.